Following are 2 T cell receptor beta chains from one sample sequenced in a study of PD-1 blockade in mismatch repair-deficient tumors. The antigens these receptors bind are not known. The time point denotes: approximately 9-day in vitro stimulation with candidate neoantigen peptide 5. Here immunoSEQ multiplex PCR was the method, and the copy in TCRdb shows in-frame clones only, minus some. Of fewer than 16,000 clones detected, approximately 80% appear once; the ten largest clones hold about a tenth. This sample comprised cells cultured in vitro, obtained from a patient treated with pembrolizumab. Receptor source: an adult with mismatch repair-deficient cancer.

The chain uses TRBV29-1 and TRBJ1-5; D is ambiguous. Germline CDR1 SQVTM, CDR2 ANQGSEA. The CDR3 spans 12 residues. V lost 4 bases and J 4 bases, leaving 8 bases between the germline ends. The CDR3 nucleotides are TGCAGCGTTGGGGCACAGAATCAGCCCCAGCATTTT. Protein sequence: CSVGAQNQPQHF.

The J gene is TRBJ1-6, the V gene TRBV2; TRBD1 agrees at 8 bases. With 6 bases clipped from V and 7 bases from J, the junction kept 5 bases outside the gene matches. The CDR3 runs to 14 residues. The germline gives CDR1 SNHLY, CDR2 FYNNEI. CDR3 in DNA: TGTGCCAGCAGCATGACAGGGGAAAATTCACCCCTCCACTTT. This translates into CASSMTGENSPLHF.